This T cell receptor (beta chain) was sequenced in a study of blood T cells in healthy people across ages (dated by TCRdb to between 2014 and 2017). Turning to the overall study: In model experiments, template switching captured roughly one uniquely barcoded TCR beta cDNA molecule for every two T cells. The study measured age-related changes in TCR beta repertoire diversity using deep sequencing normalized with unique cDNA molecular identifiers. Donors were grouped into four age groups: young (average approximately 15 years), middle-aged (about 38), aged (around 60) and long-lived (over 80). Donors of different ages were randomly distributed across sequencing lanes to avoid experimental bias. For two donors (one aged 18 to 30 and one aged 80 or older), the study analyzed two additional independent replicas of 1 million unique cDNA reads from the same blood draw.

There are 14 amino acids in the CDR3, from cysteine to phenylalanine inclusive. Of the read, only the CDR3 DNA is kept; its 42 bases are in frame from base 1. In the germline V gene, CDR1 corresponds to SGHTA and CDR2 to FQGNSA. At the junction V is shortened by 5 bases and J by 7 bases; bases outside the gene matches: 8. The library was produced with 5' RACE. The sequencer was an Illumina HiSeq 2500. The second PCR ran for about 6 to 12 cycles and used a J-beta primer mix along with a sample-barcoded 5' primer. A unique molecular identifier was introduced onto each TCR beta cDNA molecule by a template-switch 5' adaptor carrying 12 random nucleotides. Each sample yielded at least 3 million CDR3-containing paired-end reads. All of the RNA was converted into first-strand cDNA using the Mint cDNA synthesis kit, with a TRBC-specific oligonucleotide serving as the primer. Following uracil-DNA glycosylase treatment, all cDNA underwent a first 18-cycle PCR with the universal primers M1SS and BC2_uni_R. Per the original workflow: For normalization, 1 million high-quality reads were randomly selected from each sample, with every read carrying a distinct molecular identifier. Instead of being binned into consensus sequences, reads with shared molecular identifiers were discarded. MiTCR, with a Q25 quality threshold and the strictest error-elimination algorithm, was used for CDR3 identification, clonotype clustering and error correction. Lower-bound total TCR beta diversity was estimated with a nonparametric unseen species model using Euler transformation. TCRdb cleaned the public reads at Q25 with fastp, built clones with MiXCR and kept in-frame beta chains. Every entry covers one CDR3 protein and lists the most common genes and DNA from its rows. What appears here as the V and J calls and clone size reflects TCRdb's work, not the paper's. The sample table contains hundreds of thousands of distinct CDR3 sequences; only one count was recorded for around 48% of them. 30% to 40% of the sample rests with the top ten.

The roughly 39 donors, aged about 6 to 95 years, were systemically healthy Caucasian individuals from Russia. About 9.6 milliliters of peripheral blood were collected from each donor into EDTA-treated Vacutainer tubes. PBMCs were isolated by Ficoll-Paque density-gradient centrifugation, with at least 7 million obtained per sample. Total RNA was extracted from PBMCs with Trizol reagent, with at least 5.5 micrograms obtained per sample. For every donor, an aliquot of PBMCs went through flow cytometry to measure the percentages of naive CD45RAhigh/CD27high T cells. Summary of the overall study and its limitations: Observed TCR beta diversity correlated strongly with the percentage of naive T cells measured by flow cytometry. Compared with the aged group, more naive CD4+ T cells, fewer expanded clones and increased TCR diversity were shown by the long-lived group, suggesting age selection. Bulk unsorted PBMC profiling prevented conclusive comparison of naive and antigen-experienced compartments. Because donor CMV infection status was unknown, age-related changes in expanded clonotypes were potentially confounded. Total diversity estimates from one million sequenced T cells were considered lower bounds and underestimates. Observed TCR beta diversity per million T cells fell roughly linearly with age, and a significant reduction was already apparent by age about 36.

This clonotype was detected a few times. No cognate antigen has been identified for it. Base qualities were left out, and no much larger clone turns up one base away. This receptor chain uses TRBV7-2 and TRBJ1-5, with 7 bases aligning to TRBD1. The sequence was obtained from a woman between 55 and 75 years old in good health. The source material was blood. The CDR3 in this case is CASSPTGVSQPQHF. Here is the DNA: TGTGCCAGCAGCCCCACAGGGGTGAGCCAGCCCCAGCATTTT.